A single sample is the source of the 22 T cell receptor beta chains below, sequenced in a study of cytomegalovirus exposure and HLA in healthy donors. Researchers ran the PCR with 60 Vbeta and 13 Jbeta primers. Sequencing was performed with immunoSEQ multiplex PCR; in TCRdb, only in-frame clones are kept and a portion is missing. The sample contains under 100,000 clones, about a tenth of which appear only once. The sequenced material came from PBMCs. The receptors were gathered from a man in his sixties in good health and CMV-seropositive.

In this sample, this clone turned up a few times. V usage is TRBV19 and J usage is TRBJ1-1, with D maybe TRBD1 (5 bases). The CDR3 length is 13 residues. The germline gives CDR1 LNHDA, CDR2 SQIVND (reference sequence). V was trimmed by 3 bases and J by 2 bases, leaving 7 bases between them. The CDR3 bases are TGTGCCAGTAGTATGCAGGGCAACACTGAAGCTTTCTTT. This sequence encodes CASSMQGNTEAFF.

V is TRBV28 and J is TRBJ1-5; D ambiguous. The ends were cut back, 2 bases at V and 4 bases at J, with 6 bases in the middle. The germline gives CDR1 MDHEN, CDR2 SYDVKM. The CDR3 runs 13 residues. The CDR3, as DNA: TGTGCCAGCAGTTTAAACCAGAATCAGCCCCAGCATTTT. This codes for CASSLNQNQPQHF. Together with reference TRBV28 and TRBJ1-5, the CDR3 gives the full variable domain: DVKVTQSSRYLVKRTGEKVFLECVQDMDHENMFWYRQDPGLGLRLIYFSYDVKMKEKGDIPEGYSVSREKKERFSLILESASTNQTSMYLCASSLNQNQPQHFGDGTRLSIL.

This chain connects TRBV25-1 to TRBJ2-4, with D perhaps matching TRBD2 (5 bases). The ends were cut back, 5 bases at V and 6 bases at J, with 11 bases in the middle. The CDR3 extends over 13 amino acids. Germline CDR1 and CDR2: MGHDK and SYGVNS. In DNA form, the CDR3 reads TGTGCCAGCAGTTCGGAGGAGGCAAACATTCAGTACTTC. Its translation: CASSSEEANIQYF. The whole variable domain, remainder taken from reference TRBV25-1 and TRBJ2-4, is EADIYQTPRYLVIGTGKKITLECSQTMGHDKMYWYQQDPGMELHLIHYSYGVNSTEKGDLSSESTVSRIRTEHFPLTLESARPSHTSQYLCASSSEEANIQYFGAGTRLSVL.

This clone has a handful of counts. The V call is TRBV19, the J call TRBJ1-2; TRBD1 is a possible D gene (6 bases). The germline V gene encodes CDR1 LNHDA and CDR2 SQIVND (reference sequence). This CDR3 has 14 amino acids. With 3 bases removed from V and 5 bases from J, the gap between germline ends came to 13 bases. The CDR3 region is CASSISNQGYGYTF. In DNA, the CDR3 is TGTGCCAGTAGTATTTCCAACCAGGGGTATGGCTACACCTTC.

This clone was seen only a few times. The rearrangement uses TRBV11-3 and TRBJ2-1; D perhaps matches TRBD1 (6 bases). The ends were cut back, 5 bases at V and 4 bases at J, with 15 bases in the middle. Germline CDR1 reads SGHNT; CDR2 reads YENEEA. CDR3 length equals 15 residues. This CDR3 reads CASSPRTAPYNEQFF. The CDR3 nucleotides are TGTGCCAGCAGCCCGCGGACAGCCCCGTACAATGAGCAGTTCTTC.

The genes are TRBV30 and TRBJ1-3; possibly TRBD1 for D (5 bases). Deletions cut 5 bases from V and 1 base from J, with 12 bases between. CDR1 is GTSNPN, CDR2 SVGIG, per germline (reference sequence). CDR3 length equals 14 residues. This CDR3 is CAWVKGQSGNTIYF. The CDR3 DNA reads TGTGCCTGGGTCAAGGGGCAATCTGGAAACACCATATATTTT.

The rearrangement links TRBV18 to TRBJ2-7; 12 positions match TRBD2. Per the germline V gene, CDR1 is KGHSH and CDR2 is LQKENI. V lost 5 bases to trimming and J lost 2 bases; unmatched junction nucleotides: 13. The CDR3 extends over 18 amino acids. CDR3 region: CASSSYRETSGRAYEQYF. CDR3 nucleotide sequence: TGTGCCAGCTCATCCTACAGGGAGACTAGCGGGAGAGCCTACGAGCAGTACTTC.

This clone was observed a handful of times. V and J are TRBV28 and TRBJ1-5; TRBD1 is a possible D gene (6 bases). This CDR3 has 12 residues. CDR1 and CDR2 from the germline V gene are MDHEN and SYDVKM. Trimming removed 4 bases from V and 7 bases from J, with 8 bases in between. CDR3 sequence: CASSSTGQPQHF. DNA for the CDR3: TGTGCCAGCAGTTCAACAGGGCAGCCCCAGCATTTT.

This chain connects TRBV14 to TRBJ2-3, with 10 bases that match TRBD2. The V segment lost 4 bases and the J segment 0 bases; nucleotides outside the gene matches: 13. The CDR3 spans 19 residues. Germline CDR1 reads SGHDN; CDR2 reads FVKESK. CDR3 loop: CASSLLLAGAETSTDTQYF. CDR3 sequence (DNA): TGTGCCAGCAGCCTGCTTCTAGCGGGGGCAGAAACTAGCACAGATACGCAGTATTTT.

The rearrangement links TRBV11-3 to TRBJ2-1; 9 positions match TRBD1. CDR1 and CDR2 from the germline V gene are SGHNT and YENEEA. V lost 5 bases to trimming and J lost 5 bases; unmatched junction nucleotides: 7. This CDR3 comprises 15 residues. DNA for the CDR3: TGTGCCAGCAGCCCAGGACAGGGGATCCACAATGAGCAGTTCTTC. This sequence encodes CASSPGQGIHNEQFF.

The chain joins TRBV6-5 to TRBJ1-1; 9 bases map to TRBD1. V shed 8 bases, J shed 4 bases, and the junction held 8 bases outside the gene matches. The V gene's germline CDR1 is MNHEY and CDR2 SVGAGI. The CDR3 covers 14 residues. The CDR3 DNA follows: TGTGCCAGCGTCCGGGACAGGGATGGCACTGAAGCTTTCTTT. Encoded protein: CASVRDRDGTEAFF.

The rearrangement links TRBV10-3 to TRBJ1-1; a possible D gene is TRBD1 (5 bases). The V and J ends lost 4 bases and 1 base respectively, with 10 bases between them. The CDR3 sequence is 14 residues long. Germline lookup yields CDR1 ENHRY and CDR2 SYGVKD. CDR3 sequence (DNA): TGTGCCATCAGTGCGGACACCGAGAACACTGAAGCTTTCTTT. The encoded protein is CAISADTENTEAFF.

The rearrangement joins TRBV19 to TRBJ1-2; TRBD1 aligns across 9 bases. Looked up from germline, CDR1 is LNHDA and CDR2 is SQIVND (reference sequence). J was trimmed by 7 bases and V by 1 base; bases with no gene match: 19. This CDR3 comprises 19 residues. The CDR3 sequence: CASSIATGTGPSLLPGYTF. CDR3 DNA: TGTGCCAGTAGTATAGCCACCGGGACAGGGCCTTCACTATTGCCTGGCTACACCTTC.

This clone appeared a few times. The V gene is TRBV5-1, the J gene TRBJ2-5; the match to TRBD2 covers 12 bases. CDR3 size: 15 residues. Per germline, CDR1 SGHRS and CDR2 YFSETQ. Trimming removed 5 bases from V and 4 bases from J; junction bases left unmatched: 6. CDR3 loop: CASRTGLAGLETQYF. In DNA form, the CDR3 reads TGCGCCAGCAGGACGGGACTAGCGGGCTTAGAGACCCAGTACTTC.

This chain joins TRBV5-1 and TRBJ2-1, with TRBD2 identical over 9 bases. The CDR3 runs 15 residues. CDR1 is SGHRS, CDR2 YFSETQ, per germline. The ends lost 2 bases at V and 5 bases at J; junction bases unmatched: 5. The CDR3 loop reads CASSFTLAGNNEQFF. The DNA of the CDR3 is TGCGCCAGCAGCTTTACGCTAGCGGGAAACAATGAGCAGTTCTTC.

The chain employs TRBV6-1 and TRBJ2-7; 10 nucleotides match TRBD1. There are 14 residues in the CDR3. V shed 4 bases, J shed 3 bases, and the junction held 3 bases outside the gene matches. CDR1 MNHNS and CDR2 SASEGT come from the germline V gene. The chain's CDR3 is CASSGQGAFYEQYF. DNA for the CDR3: TGTGCCAGCAGTGGACAGGGGGCTTTCTACGAGCAGTACTTC.

This clone was seen a few times. This rearrangement joins TRBV10-3 to TRBJ2-1; the match to TRBD2 covers 8 bases. The ends lost 2 bases at V and 6 bases at J; junction bases unmatched: 6. In germline, CDR1 is ENHRY, CDR2 SYGVKD. The CDR3 extends over 15 amino acids. The chain's CDR3 is CAISEREGIINEQFF. Here the CDR3 DNA reads TGTGCCATCAGTGAGCGGGAGGGCATTATCAATGAGCAGTTCTTC.

The chain employs TRBV2 and TRBJ2-7; no definite D call. This CDR3 has 14 amino acids. Germline V gives CDR1 SNHLY, CDR2 FYNNEI. V lost 8 bases to trimming and J lost 0 bases, with 14 bases between them. CDR3: CASEDGRSSYEQYF. The CDR3 coding sequence is TGTGCCAGCGAAGATGGTAGGAGCTCCTACGAGCAGTACTTC.

This clone appeared a few times. The V gene is TRBV19, the J gene TRBJ1-5; TRBD1 aligns across 9 bases. V lost 5 bases to trimming and J lost 1 base; unmatched junction nucleotides: 3. The length of the CDR3 is 15 residues. The germline V gene encodes CDR1 LNHDA and CDR2 SQIVND (reference sequence). CDR3 loop: CASSGTGRSNQPQHF. The CDR3 nucleotides are TGTGCCAGTAGTGGGACAGGGAGGAGCAATCAGCCCCAGCATTTT.

This clone showed up just a few times. The chain has TRBV28 and TRBJ1-5, with 9 nucleotides matching TRBD1. The CDR3 sequence is 14 residues long. J lost 4 bases, V lost 6 bases, and 4 bases had no gene match. Germline V CDR1 and CDR2: MDHEN, SYDVKM. CDR3: CASSYDRGNQPQHF. The CDR3 DNA is TGTGCCAGCAGCTACGACAGGGGGAATCAGCCCCAGCATTTT. Full variable domain (missing parts from reference TRBV28 and TRBJ1-5): DVKVTQSSRYLVKRTGEKVFLECVQDMDHENMFWYRQDPGLGLRLIYFSYDVKMKEKGDIPEGYSVSREKKERFSLILESASTNQTSMYLCASSYDRGNQPQHFGDGTRLSIL.

The V gene is TRBV7-2, the J gene TRBJ1-5; D uncertain. Trimming pared 1 base from V and 9 bases from J, leaving 7 bases between. The CDR3 has 12 amino acids. CDR1 and CDR2 from the germline V gene are SGHTA and FQGNSA. The CDR3 DNA reads as TGTGCCAGCAGCTTAGGAGGGTGGCCCCAGCATTTT. The encoded protein is CASSLGGWPQHF.

CDR3 protein: CASSPIGGTQETQYF. CDR3 DNA sequence: TGTGCCAGCAGCCCGATCGGCGGGACCCAAGAGACCCAGTACTTC. V usage is TRBV7-3 and J usage is TRBJ2-5; TRBD2 is a possible D gene (6 bases). V was pared by 5 bases and J by 1 base, with 14 bases between. The germline V gene has CDR1 SGHTA and CDR2 FQGTGA. The CDR3 loop spans 15 amino acids.